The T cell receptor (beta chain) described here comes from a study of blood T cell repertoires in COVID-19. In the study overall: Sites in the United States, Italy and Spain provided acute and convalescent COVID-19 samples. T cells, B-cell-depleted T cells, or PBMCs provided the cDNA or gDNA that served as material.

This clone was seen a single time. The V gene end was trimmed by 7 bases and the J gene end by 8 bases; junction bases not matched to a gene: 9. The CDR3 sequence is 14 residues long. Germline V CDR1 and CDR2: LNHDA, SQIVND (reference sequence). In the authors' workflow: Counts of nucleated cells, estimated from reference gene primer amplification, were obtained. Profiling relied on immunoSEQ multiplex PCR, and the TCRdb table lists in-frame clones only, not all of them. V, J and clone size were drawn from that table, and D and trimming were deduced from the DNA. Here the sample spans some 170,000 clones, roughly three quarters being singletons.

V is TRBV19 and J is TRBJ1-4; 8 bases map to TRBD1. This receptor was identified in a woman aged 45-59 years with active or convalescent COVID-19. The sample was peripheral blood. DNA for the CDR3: TGTGCCAGTACTCACAGGGGGAACAAAGAAAAACTGTTTTTT. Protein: CASTHRGNKEKLFF. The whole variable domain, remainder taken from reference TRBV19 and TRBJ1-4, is DGGITQSPKYLFRKEGQNVTLSCEQNLNHDAMYWYRQDPGQGLRLIYYSQIVNDFQKGDIAEGYSVSREKKESFPLTVTSAQKNPTAFYLCASTHRGNKEKLFFGSGTQLSVL.